The following is a TCR beta chain sequence with its context. This entry comes from a study of cytotoxic CD8 clonotypes in ibrutinib-treated CLL. At the level of the study: The subjects consisted of eleven to twelve relapsed/refractory and more than 14 treatment-naive individuals, with roughly 17 IGHV unmutated. Partial responders approximately 24, complete 2; roughly 12 progressed and some 15 stayed in remission by median roughly 70 months. When averaged across all of the samples, the counts came to roughly 240,000 productive templates and 86,000 or so productive rearrangements.

V was pared by 4 bases and J by 8 bases, with 9 bases of the junction left unmatched. Germline CDR1 MGHRA, CDR2 YSYEKL. This CDR3 is built from 14 residues. Generated by immunoSEQ multiplex PCR, the TCRdb table keeps only in-frame clones and is missing some. The sample shows about 49,000 clones, approximately 50% of them seen only once. The input for sequencing was PBMCs, taken after 12 months of ibrutinib treatment. This chain uses TRBV4-1 with TRBJ1-2; 8 bases fit TRBD1. This sequence was found in a human donor with chronic lymphocytic leukemia. The CDR3 reads CASSPPGQGTGYTF. The DNA of the CDR3 is TGCGCCAGCAGCCCACCCGGACAGGGAACGGGCTACACCTTC.